This T cell receptor (beta chain) appears in the sequencing data of a study of T cells in localized non-small cell lung cancer. Concerning this clone: Its antigen is not known.

This CDR3 spans 14 amino acids. Germline lookup yields CDR1 SGHRS and CDR2 YFSETQ. V lost 0 bases, J lost 2 bases, and 7 bases lay in between. Study outcomes and limitations: The appearance of a median about 60 of the top 100 tumor clones was seen in adjacent lung. It was uninvolved adjacent lung that showed the highest T cell clonality, exceeding tumor. A raised T cell density in blood coincided with lengthier overall survival. Sequencing involved a lone tumor region, leaving heterogeneity possible.

Measured with immunoSEQ multiplex PCR; TCRdb has only the in-frame clones, and not every one. The data contain around 29,000 clones, roughly 90% of them singletons. The sequencing used peripheral blood mononuclear cells, collected before any cancer treatment. The rearrangement links TRBV5-1 to TRBJ2-3; no clear D gene. The TCR was taken from a woman aged 40-75 years with stage III lung adenocarcinoma. DNA for the CDR3: TGCGCCAGCAGCTTGGGAGTGAACACAGATACGCAGTATTTT. It translates to CASSLGVNTDTQYF.